The next 7 T cell receptor beta chains were all read from a single sample in a study of shared clonotypes between healthy human individuals. Data came from immunoSEQ multiplex PCR; TCRdb stores just in-frame clones and leaves some out. The sample includes about 980,000 clones, more than 75% of them seen just once. Sequenced material: memory CD4+ T cells sorted from blood. The subset was: CD45RA-negative fraction. The receptors were sampled from a man younger than 35 in good health.

The CDR3 nucleotides are TGTGCCAGCTCACGTATACTAGCGGACACAGATACGCAGTATTTT. Its protein product is CASSRILADTDTQYF. The chain combines TRBV18 with TRBJ2-3; 8 bases match TRBD2. Germline CDR1 KGHSH, CDR2 LQKENI. J was trimmed by 2 bases and V by 4 bases; bases with no gene match: 5. The CDR3 has 15 amino acids.

The chain is built from TRBV4-3 and TRBJ1-6, with unresolved D. CDR3 length equals 14 residues. V lost 6 bases and J 7 bases, leaving 13 bases between the germline ends. Germline-derived CDR1 and CDR2 are LGHNA and YSLEER. CDR3 sequence: CASRLSGGNSPLHF. The CDR3 DNA reads as TGCGCCAGCAGGCTATCTGGCGGGAATTCACCCCTCCACTTT.

The rearrangement links TRBV13 to TRBJ1-1; D might be TRBD1 (5 bases). The CDR3 runs 13 residues. V was pared by 2 bases and J by 7 bases, with 11 bases between. The germline V gene has CDR1 PRHDT and CDR2 FYEKMQ (reference sequence). CDR3 nucleotide sequence: TGTGCCAGCAGCTTAATTAACAGGCGTGAAGCTTTCTTT. Translating it yields CASSLINRREAFF.

This chain connects TRBV11-3 to TRBJ1-1; D is perhaps TRBD1 (5 bases). Germline CDR1 reads SGHNT; CDR2 reads YENEEA. The CDR3 covers 14 residues. V lost 2 bases to trimming and J lost 5 bases, with 12 bases between them. CDR3 in DNA: TGTGCCAGCAGCTTACAGGGTAGTCAGACTGAAGCTTTCTTT. As protein: CASSLQGSQTEAFF. The full variable domain, its missing parts supplied by reference TRBV11-3 and TRBJ1-1, is EAGVVQSPRYKIIEKKQPVAFWCNPISGHNTLYWYLQNLGQGPELLIRYENEEAVDDSQLPKDRFSAERLKGVDSTLKIQPAELGDSAVYLCASSLQGSQTEAFFGQGTRLTVV.

The chain is built from TRBV18 and TRBJ2-5; TRBD1 matches at 8 bases. V lost 0 bases to trimming and J lost 1 base; unmatched junction nucleotides: 7. Germline V gene lookup returns CDR1 KGHSH and CDR2 LQKENI. The CDR3 spans 17 residues. CDR3 residues: CASSPPRGQVVQETQYF. CDR3 DNA: TGTGCCAGCTCACCACCACGGGGACAGGTGGTCCAAGAGACCCAGTACTTC. Together with reference TRBV18 and TRBJ2-5, the CDR3 gives the full variable domain: NAGVMQNPRHLVRRRGQEARLRCSPMKGHSHVYWYRQLPEEGLKFMVYLQKENIIDESGMPKERFSAEFPKEGPSILRIQQVVRGDSAAYFCASSPPRGQVVQETQYFGPGTRLLVL.

This clone was recorded many times. This chain links TRBV20-1 with TRBJ1-1, with D hard to call. The CDR3 has 11 amino acids. Germline assignment: CDR1 DFQATT and CDR2 SNEGSKA (reference sequence). CDR3 bases: TGCAGCCCCCTGGTGGGCACTGAAGCTTTCTTT. Its protein is CSPLVGTEAFF.

The chain combines TRBV18 with TRBJ2-1; no clear D gene. V was pared by 0 bases and J by 7 bases, with 7 bases between. The CDR3 extends over 13 amino acids. Germline CDR1 KGHSH, CDR2 LQKENI. CDR3 bases: TGTGCCAGCTCACCACCGAAGGGAAATGAGCAGTTCTTC. This translates into CASSPPKGNEQFF.